This T cell receptor (beta chain) appears in the sequencing data of a study of high-grade serous ovarian cancer treatment subgroups. As for the study in general: On average, just over 14,000 reads and 7,494 unique TCR beta rearrangements were obtained per sample.

Libraries were prepared by immunoSEQ multiplex PCR; TCRdb keeps only in-frame clonotypes and omits some of them. The sample shows tens of thousands of clones, around 84% of them seen only once. Germline-derived CDR1 and CDR2 are SQVTM and ANQGSEA. This CDR3 contains 14 residues. Between the trimmed V and J ends, which lost 5 bases and 0 bases, there was a span of 10 bases. Tumor tissue was taken before any definitive surgery or chemotherapy was given. About this clone: Its target is not known.

Study observations and caveats: Higher neoantigen levels went with greater TCR clonal relatedness. Bulk tumor TCR sequencing gave no spatial information. Repertoire similarity ranged roughly 0.1 to 0.79 between tumors of one patient.

The material sequenced was tumor tissue. The chain uses TRBV29-1 and TRBJ2-2, with D perhaps matching TRBD2 (5 bases). This sequence originates from a human donor with high-grade serous ovarian cancer. The CDR3 spells CSVIRGANTGELFF. In DNA form, the CDR3 reads TGCAGCGTTATCCGGGGAGCGAACACCGGGGAGCTGTTTTTT.